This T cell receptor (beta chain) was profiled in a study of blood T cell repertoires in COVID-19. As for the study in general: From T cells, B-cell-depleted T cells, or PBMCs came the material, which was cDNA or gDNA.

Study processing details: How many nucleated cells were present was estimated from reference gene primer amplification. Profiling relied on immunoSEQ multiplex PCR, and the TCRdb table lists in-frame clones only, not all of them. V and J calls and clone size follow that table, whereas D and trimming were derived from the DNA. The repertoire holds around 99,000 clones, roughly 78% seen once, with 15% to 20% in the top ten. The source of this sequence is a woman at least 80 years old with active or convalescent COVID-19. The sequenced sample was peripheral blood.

CDR3: CASSLRTSGGTDTQYF. The CDR3 coding sequence is TGCGCCAGCAGCCTCCGGACTAGCGGGGGCACAGATACGCAGTATTTT. This chain links TRBV5-1 with TRBJ2-3; 12 bases fit TRBD2. With V trimmed by 4 bases and J by 1 base, 4 bases remained unmatched. The CDR3 loop spans 16 amino acids. From germline, CDR1 is SGHRS and CDR2 YFSETQ.